This T cell receptor (beta chain) derives from a study of patients and donors after allogeneic stem cell transplantation. CDR3 size: 13 residues. V dropped 2 bases and J dropped 0 bases, with 7 bases sitting between them. The germline gives CDR1 DFQATT, CDR2 SNEGSKA (reference sequence). Using its own MiXCR run on the RT-PCR reads, TCRdb lists one record per CDR3 protein. The sample consists of 390,000 or so distinct CDR3 sequences, roughly 17% of them appearing once. The sequencing sample was made of blood, either unsorted or a sorted T cell fraction (not recorded which). The source is a human donor who was either an allogeneic HSCT recipient or a stem cell or donor lymphocyte infusion donor (not recorded which). It is not recorded whose cells these are; they may come from a transplant donor. The genes are TRBV20-1 and TRBJ1-2; no definite D call. CDR3 DNA sequence: TGCAGTGCTAGACTTCGGGCTAACTATGGCTACACCTTC. Residues: CSARLRANYGYTF.